This T cell receptor beta chain was identified in a study of OX40 agonist ivuxolimab in advanced cancers. Turning to the study itself: Intravenous ivuxolimab at 0.01 to 10 mg/kg was given to patients every 2 weeks. Patients with hepatocellular carcinoma, melanoma, renal cell or head and neck cancer made up the dose-escalation patients. Study-wide results and caveats: CD8+ T cells were the subset that, on average, had more expanded clones than CD4+.

Data came from immunoSEQ multiplex PCR; TCRdb stores just in-frame clones and leaves some out. The table has tens of thousands of clones, 65% to 80% seen once. In the case of this clone: Its target is unknown.

The CDR3 totals 14 residues. Losses at the gene ends were 5 bases for V and 5 bases for J; bases not matched to a gene: 8. Germline V gene lookup returns CDR1 SGHNT and CDR2 YENEEA. The V and J genes are TRBV11-3 and TRBJ1-1, with 7 bases matching TRBD1. The sample here was CD4+ or CD8+ T cells sorted from blood, taken in a trial of the OX40 agonist ivuxolimab. The TCR originated in an adult with an advanced solid tumor such as melanoma, head and neck, liver or kidney cancer. In DNA, the CDR3 is TGTGCCAGCAGCCCAGGGGGGGGAAAAACTGAAGCTTTCTTT. This translates into CASSPGGGKTEAFF.